These T cell receptor beta chains were read from a single sample in a study of OX40 agonist ivuxolimab in advanced cancers. Libraries were prepared by immunoSEQ multiplex PCR; TCRdb keeps only in-frame clonotypes and omits some of them. The data contain approximately 78,000 clones, about 82% of them singletons. This specimen consisted of CD4+ or CD8+ T cells sorted from blood, obtained in a trial of the OX40 agonist ivuxolimab. These receptors were obtained from an adult with an advanced solid tumor such as melanoma, head and neck, liver or kidney cancer. The CDR3 runs from the conserved cysteine through the conserved F or W. D genes are given only for firm matches. For some rows the clone size is stated as once, few or many, or as a class when expanded; others skip it.

TRBJ2-1,15,TRBV30,-,-,CAWGPTWGEWDEQFF,TGTGCCTGGGGACCGACTTGGGGGGAGTGGGATGAGCAGTTCTTC
TRBJ2-1,17,TRBV19,-,-,CASSIGVGGTLYNEQFF,TGTGCCAGTAGTATCGGAGTAGGGGGGACCCTCTACAATGAGCAGTTCTTC
TRBJ2-3,10,TRBV29-1,-,-,CSGDTDTQYF,TGCAGCGGAGACACAGATACGCAGTATTTT
TRBJ1-1,13,TRBV27,-,-,CASSHRENTEAFF,TGTGCCAGCAGTCACCGGGAGAACACTGAAGCTTTCTTT
TRBJ1-1,14,TRBV30,-,TRBD1,CACRQGAVGTEAFF,TGTGCCTGTCGACAGGGGGCTGTGGGCACTGAAGCTTTCTTT
TRBJ2-5,15,TRBV7-6,-,-,CASTPETGYQETQYF,TGTGCCAGCACCCCAGAAACAGGGTACCAAGAGACCCAGTACTTC
TRBJ2-3,15,TRBV6-5,-,-,CASSYGTLKTDTQYF,TGTGCCAGCAGTTACGGAACTTTAAAGACAGATACGCAGTATTTT
TRBJ2-3,14,TRBV6-6,once,-,CASSTPGEPDTQYF,TGTGCCAGCAGTACCCCAGGGGAGCCAGATACGCAGTATTTT
TRBJ2-7,15,TRBV11-3,-,TRBD1,CASSLGQGAAYEQYF,TGTGCCAGCAGCTTAGGACAGGGGGCGGCCTACGAGCAGTACTTC
TRBJ2-5,15,TRBV30,-,TRBD2,CAWRPGLANQETQYF,TGTGCCTGGAGGCCCGGACTAGCGAACCAAGAGACCCAGTACTTC
TRBJ1-2,15,TRBV6-6,few,TRBD1,CASSYSAGGSYGYTF,TGTGCCAGCAGTTACTCAGCAGGGGGCAGCTATGGCTACACCTTC
TRBJ1-5,14,TRBV30,-,-,CAWSKTDFGQPQHF,TGTGCCTGGAGCAAAACCGATTTCGGCCAGCCCCAGCATTTT
TRBJ2-5,13,TRBV6-6,-,-,CASTRGHQETQYF,TGTGCCAGCACTCGGGGACACCAAGAGACCCAGTACTTC
TRBJ1-1,13,TRBV6-5,few,TRBD1,CASSHTGGTEAFF,TGTGCCAGCAGTCACACAGGGGGCACTGAAGCTTTCTTT
TRBJ2-5,15,TRBV27,-,TRBD1,CASSFRVTGMETQYF,TGTGCCAGCAGTTTTCGAGTGACAGGGATGGAGACCCAGTACTTC
TRBJ1-2,12,TRBV9,-,-,CASRGESYGYTF,TGTGCCAGCAGGGGAGAAAGCTATGGCTACACCTTC
TRBJ2-1,13,TRBV9,-,TRBD2,CASSVSGREEQFF,TGTGCCAGCAGCGTTAGCGGGAGAGAAGAGCAGTTCTTC
TRBJ2-7,14,TRBV5-1,once,-,CASSLGQWTYEQYF,TGCGCCAGCAGCTTGGGACAGTGGACCTACGAGCAGTACTTC
TRBJ2-1,15,TRBV5-1,once,-,CASSLGTDRYNEQFF,TGCGCCAGCAGCTTGGGGACAGACCGCTACAATGAGCAGTTCTTC
TRBJ1-6,17,TRBV27,-,TRBD1,CASRLVTGAIYNSPLHF,TGTGCCAGCAGACTCGTCACAGGGGCGATCTATAATTCACCCCTCCACTTT
TRBJ1-2,15,TRBV7-2,-,-,CASSYILGVNYGYTF,TGTGCCAGCAGCTACATACTGGGGGTCAACTATGGCTACACCTTC
TRBJ1-6,13,TRBV27,-,-,CASSFQYNSPLHF,TGTGCCAGCAGTTTCCAGTATAATTCACCCCTCCACTTT
TRBJ2-5,16,TRBV7-3,few,TRBD1,CASSYRDRATEETQYF,TGTGCCAGCAGCTACCGGGACAGGGCGACCGAGGAGACCCAGTACTTC
TRBJ1-1,13,TRBV5-5,-,-,CASTRDLNTEAFF,TGTGCCAGCACCCGAGATTTGAACACTGAAGCTTTCTTT
TRBJ2-4,15,TRBV6-5,-,TRBD1,CASSYAGYRGYIQYF,TGTGCCAGCAGTTACGCCGGCTACAGGGGATACATTCAGTACTTC
TRBJ2-7,16,TRBV4-1,once,-,CASSQDGGAGGYEQYF,TGCGCCAGCAGCCAAGATGGAGGGGCAGGGGGCTACGAGCAGTACTTC
TRBJ2-3,15,TRBV11-2,-,-,CASSLVGGSTDTQYF,TGTGCCAGCAGCTTAGTTGGCGGTAGCACAGATACGCAGTATTTT
TRBJ1-6,14,TRBV5-1,-,-,CASSTGRLDSPLHF,TGCGCCAGCAGCACGGGACGGCTAGATTCACCCCTCCACTTT
TRBJ1-2,15,TRBV5-1,-,-,CASSLAGGQNYGYTF,TGCGCCAGCAGCTTGGCCGGTGGACAGAACTATGGCTACACCTTC
TRBJ2-1,15,TRBV6-6,once,TRBD1,CASSAKGQPYNEQFF,TGTGCCAGCAGTGCCAAGGGACAGCCCTACAATGAGCAGTTCTTC
TRBJ2-7,15,TRBV5-1,many,-,CASSHAGHPSYEQYF,TGCGCCAGCAGCCACGCGGGACACCCTTCCTACGAGCAGTACTTC